This T cell receptor beta chain was identified during a study of OX40 agonist ivuxolimab in advanced cancers. Study summary: Patients treated during dose escalation were battling hepatocellular carcinoma, melanoma, renal cell or head and neck cancer. The study reported partial responses in three patients: one hepatocellular carcinoma, two cutaneous melanoma. Study-wide points: Relative to CD4+, CD8+ T cells held more expanded clones on average. Partly responding patients at 0.1-3.0 mg/kg showed some of the smallest clonal expansion.

TCRdb's table, derived via immunoSEQ multiplex PCR, lists solely in-frame clones and lacks some. The data hold over 80,000 clones, with more than 75% observed a single time. This clone was found once. Its antigen is undetermined. J lost 10 bases, V lost 0 bases, and 6 bases had no gene match. Germline CDR1 and CDR2: GTSNPN and SVGIG (reference sequence). This CDR3 is 13 amino acids long. The material sequenced was CD4+ or CD8+ T cells sorted from blood, taken in a trial of the OX40 agonist ivuxolimab. The chain couples TRBV30 to TRBJ1-5; 7 nucleotides agree with TRBD1. This TCR derives from an adult with an advanced solid tumor such as melanoma, head and neck, liver or kidney cancer. CDR3 sequence: CAWSVDRASPQHF. The CDR3 region has the DNA TGTGCCTGGAGTGTCGACAGGGCTAGCCCCCAGCATTTT.